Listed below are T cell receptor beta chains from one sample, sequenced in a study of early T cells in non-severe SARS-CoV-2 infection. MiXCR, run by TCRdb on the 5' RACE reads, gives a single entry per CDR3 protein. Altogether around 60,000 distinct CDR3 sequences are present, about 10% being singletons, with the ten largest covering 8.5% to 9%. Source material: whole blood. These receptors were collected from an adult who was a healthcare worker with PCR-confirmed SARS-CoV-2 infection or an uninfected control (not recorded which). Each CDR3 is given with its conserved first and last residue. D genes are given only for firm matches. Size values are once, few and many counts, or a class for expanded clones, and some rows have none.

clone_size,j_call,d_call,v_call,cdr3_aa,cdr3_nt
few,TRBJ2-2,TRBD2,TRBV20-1,CSASRLAGGANTGELFF,TGCAGTGCTAGTCGGCTAGCGGGAGGCGCGAACACCGGGGAGCTGTTTTTT
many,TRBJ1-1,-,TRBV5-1,CASSFPGTSTEAFF,TGCGCCAGCAGCTTCCCAGGTACGAGCACTGAAGCTTTCTTT
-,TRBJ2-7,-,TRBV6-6,CASTYSEVVDEQYF,TGTGCCAGCACCTACTCAGAGGTAGTAGACGAGCAGTACTTC
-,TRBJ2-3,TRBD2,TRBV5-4,CASSFTSGRPLSTDTQYF,TGTGCCAGCAGCTTTACTAGCGGGAGGCCTCTCTCCACAGATACGCAGTATTTT
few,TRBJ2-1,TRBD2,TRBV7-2,CASSGGTTFYEQFF,TGTGCCAGCAGCGGCGGGACTACCTTTTATGAGCAGTTCTTC
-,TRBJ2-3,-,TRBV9,CASSGPLTDTQYF,TGTGCCAGCAGCGGGCCTCTGACAGATACGCAGTATTTT
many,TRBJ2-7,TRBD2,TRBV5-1,CASSLTTSATYEQYF,TGCGCCAGCAGCTTGACGACTAGCGCAACCTACGAGCAGTACTTC
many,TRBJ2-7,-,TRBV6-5,CASSYRTGIYEQYF,TGTGCCAGCAGTTACCGGACGGGTATTTACGAGCAGTACTTC
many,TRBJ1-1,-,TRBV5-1,CASSWIDGNTEAFF,TGCGCCAGCAGCTGGATCGACGGAAACACTGAAGCTTTCTTT
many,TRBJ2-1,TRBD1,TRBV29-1,CSVVSQGAYNEQFF,TGCAGCGTTGTAAGTCAGGGGGCTTACAATGAGCAGTTCTTC
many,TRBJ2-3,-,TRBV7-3,CASSLGAGAGTDTQYF,TGTGCCAGCAGCTTGGGCGCGGGGGCTGGGACAGATACGCAGTATTTT
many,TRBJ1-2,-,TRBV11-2,CASSLEPDHYGYTF,TGTGCCAGCAGCTTAGAACCGGACCACTATGGCTACACCTTC
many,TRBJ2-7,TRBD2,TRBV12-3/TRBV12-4,CASLGLGTGHSYEQYF,TGTGCCAGCTTGGGACTAGGGACGGGACACTCCTACGAGCAGTACTTC
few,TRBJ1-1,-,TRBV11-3,CASSLFMNTEAFF,TGTGCCAGCAGCTTATTCATGAACACTGAAGCTTTCTTT
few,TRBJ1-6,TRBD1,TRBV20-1,CSAQPGQDNSPLHF,TGCAGTGCTCAACCGGGACAGGATAATTCACCCCTCCACTTT
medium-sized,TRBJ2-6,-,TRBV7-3,CASSFGFSGANVLTF,TGTGCCAGCAGCTTTGGATTCTCTGGGGCCAACGTCCTGACTTTC
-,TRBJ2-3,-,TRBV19,CASSIQAILSTDTQYF,TGTGCCAGTAGTATTCAGGCCATACTTAGCACAGATACGCAGTATTTT
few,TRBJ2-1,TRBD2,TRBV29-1,CSVVKSGAGYEQFF,TGCAGCGTTGTTAAAAGCGGGGCTGGGTATGAGCAGTTCTTC
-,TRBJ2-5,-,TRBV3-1,CASSVSPQSRETQYF,TGTGCCAGCAGCGTTTCACCCCAGAGTCGAGAGACCCAGTACTTC
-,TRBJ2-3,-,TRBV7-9,CASSTRTSVDTQYF,TGTGCCAGCAGCACAAGGACCTCCGTCGATACGCAGTATTTT
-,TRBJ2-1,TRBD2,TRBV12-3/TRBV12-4,CASSGGGTSGDDEQFF,TGTGCCAGCAGTGGGGGTGGAACTAGCGGGGACGATGAGCAGTTCTTC
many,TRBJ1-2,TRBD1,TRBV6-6,CASSYGRQGANGYTF,TGTGCCAGCAGTTACGGTCGACAGGGGGCTAACGGCTACACCTTC
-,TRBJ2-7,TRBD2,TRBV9,CASSLAGSQGAEQYF,TGTGCCAGCAGCTTAGCGGGTTCGCAGGGCGCCGAGCAGTACTTC
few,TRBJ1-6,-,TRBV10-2,CASSVEGGESPLHF,TGCGCCAGCAGTGTCGAGGGGGGAGAGTCACCCCTCCACTTT
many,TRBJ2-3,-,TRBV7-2,CASSFRDSTDTQYF,TGTGCCAGCAGCTTTCGGGACAGCACAGATACGCAGTATTTT
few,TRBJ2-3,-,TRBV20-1,CSAEEQGGPDTQYF,TGCAGTGCCGAAGAGCAGGGAGGCCCAGATACGCAGTATTTT
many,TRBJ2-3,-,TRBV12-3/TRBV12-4,CASSFPGLPDTQYF,TGTGCCAGCAGTTTCCCGGGACTCCCAGATACGCAGTATTTT
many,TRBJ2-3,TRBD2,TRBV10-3,CAISESWASGRASTDTQYF,TGTGCCATCAGTGAGTCGTGGGCTAGCGGGAGAGCTAGCACAGATACGCAGTATTTT
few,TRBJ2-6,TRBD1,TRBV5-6,CASSGRDRISGANVLTF,TGTGCCAGCAGCGGCCGGGACAGAATATCTGGGGCCAACGTCCTGACTTTC
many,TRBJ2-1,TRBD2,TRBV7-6,CASSLATSGEENEQFF,TGTGCCAGCAGCTTAGCGACTAGCGGCGAAGAAAATGAGCAGTTCTTC
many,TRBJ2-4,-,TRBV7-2,CASSLRGSIQYF,TGTGCCAGCAGCTTGAGGGGAAGCATTCAGTACTTC
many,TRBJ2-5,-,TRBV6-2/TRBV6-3,CASSYGNELKTQYF,TGTGCCAGCAGTTACGGTAACGAGTTAAAGACCCAGTACTTC
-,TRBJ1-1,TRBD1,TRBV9,CASSVEGADTEAFF,TGTGCCAGCAGCGTAGAGGGGGCGGACACTGAAGCTTTCTTT
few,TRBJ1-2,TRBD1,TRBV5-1,CASSLDPGTADYGYTF,TGCGCCAGCAGCTTGGACCCCGGGACAGCGGACTATGGCTACACCTTC
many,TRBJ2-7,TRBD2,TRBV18,CASSPPGLAGSYEQYF,TGTGCCAGCTCACCACCGGGACTAGCGGGCTCCTACGAGCAGTACTTC
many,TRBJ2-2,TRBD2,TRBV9,CASSERAGSNTGELFF,TGTGCCAGCAGCGAGAGAGCGGGGTCGAACACCGGGGAGCTGTTTTTT
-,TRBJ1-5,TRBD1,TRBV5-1,CASSLDGTGVQPQHF,TGCGCCAGCAGCTTGGATGGGACAGGGGTTCAGCCCCAGCATTTT
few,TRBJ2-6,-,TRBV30,CAWGGGAGANVLTF,TGTGCCTGGGGCGGAGGGGCCGGGGCCAACGTCCTGACTTTC
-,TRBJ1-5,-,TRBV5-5,CASSFSEGGAQHF,TGTGCCAGCAGTTTCAGCGAGGGCGGAGCCCAGCATTTT
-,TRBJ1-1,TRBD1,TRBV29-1,CSVAGQGAINTEAFF,TGCAGCGTTGCGGGACAGGGGGCCATAAACACTGAAGCTTTCTTT
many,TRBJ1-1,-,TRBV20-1,CSAERLGRVDTEAFF,TGCAGTGCTGAGAGACTCGGGAGGGTGGACACTGAAGCTTTCTTT
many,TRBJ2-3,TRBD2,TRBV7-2,CASSLKLAGVYTQYF,TGTGCCAGCAGCTTGAAACTAGCGGGAGTCTATACGCAGTATTTT
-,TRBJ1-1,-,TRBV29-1,CSVVPLGVLNTEAFF,TGCAGCGTTGTACCCCTGGGGGTTTTGAACACTGAAGCTTTCTTT
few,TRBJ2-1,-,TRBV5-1,CASSLEGQPNYNEQFF,TGCGCCAGCAGCTTGGAGGGACAACCAAACTACAATGAGCAGTTCTTC
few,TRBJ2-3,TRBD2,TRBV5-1,CASSLTSGRITDTQYF,TGCGCCAGCAGCTTAACGAGCGGGAGGATAACAGATACGCAGTATTTT
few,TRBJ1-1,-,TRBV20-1,CSAYGANTEAFF,TGCAGTGCGTACGGGGCAAACACTGAAGCTTTCTTT
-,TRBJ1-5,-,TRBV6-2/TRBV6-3,CASSYRAGNQPQHF,TGTGCCAGCAGTTACCGGGCAGGCAATCAGCCCCAGCATTTT
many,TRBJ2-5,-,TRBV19,CASTDIPGEIQETQYF,TGTGCCAGTACTGACATACCGGGAGAAATCCAAGAGACCCAGTACTTC
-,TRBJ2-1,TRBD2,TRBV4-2,CASSQGGLAAAGEQFF,TGTGCCAGCAGCCAAGGGGGACTAGCGGCCGCCGGTGAGCAGTTCTTC
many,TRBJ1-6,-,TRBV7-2,CASSPPGLGSPLHF,TGTGCCAGCAGCCCACCAGGGTTGGGATCACCCCTCCACTTT
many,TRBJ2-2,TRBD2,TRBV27,CASSGGTGELFF,TGTGCCAGCAGCGGGGGGACCGGGGAGCTGTTTTTT
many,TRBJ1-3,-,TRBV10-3,CAISESGGRSGNTIYF,TGTGCCATCAGTGAGTCTGGAGGGCGCTCTGGAAACACCATATATTTT
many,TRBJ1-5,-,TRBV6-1,CASRPTGRSNQPQHF,TGTGCCAGCAGACCCACAGGGCGCAGCAATCAGCCCCAGCATTTT
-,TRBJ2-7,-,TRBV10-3,CAISPAAYEQYF,TGTGCCATCTCGCCAGCTGCCTACGAGCAGTACTTC
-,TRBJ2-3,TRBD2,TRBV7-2,CASSLDGRGTDTQYF,TGTGCCAGCAGCTTAGACGGGAGGGGCACAGATACGCAGTATTTT
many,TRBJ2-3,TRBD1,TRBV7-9,CASSLDRGRDTQYF,TGTGCCAGCAGCCTGGACAGGGGTAGGGATACGCAGTATTTT
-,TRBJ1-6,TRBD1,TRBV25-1,CASSRTGVGSPLHF,TGTGCCAGCAGTCGGACAGGGGTGGGTTCACCCCTCCACTTT
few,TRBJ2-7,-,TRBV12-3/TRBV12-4,CASSISGVLGEQYF,TGTGCCAGCAGCATTAGCGGAGTCCTTGGCGAGCAGTACTTC
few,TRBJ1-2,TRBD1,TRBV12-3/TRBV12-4,CASSTQGARGYTF,TGTGCCAGCAGCACACAGGGGGCTCGAGGCTACACCTTC
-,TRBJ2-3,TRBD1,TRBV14,CASSQADRVNTDTQYF,TGTGCCAGCAGCCAAGCCGACAGGGTGAACACAGATACGCAGTATTTT